This record concerns one TCR beta chain sequence. CDR3 length equals 13 residues. Germline loops: CDR1 MGHRA, CDR2 YSYEKL. The ends were cut back, 0 bases at V and 5 bases at J, with 7 bases in the middle. Authors' data handling: Reference gene primer amplification gave nucleated cell count estimates. Measured with immunoSEQ multiplex PCR; TCRdb has only the in-frame clones, and not every one. V and J calls and clone size are those listed in that table; D and trimming were worked out from the DNA. The sample has 130,000 to 150,000 clones; around 81% are singletons. The sample comes from a study of blood T cell repertoires in COVID-19. Study background: T cells, B-cell-depleted T cells, or PBMCs supplied cDNA or gDNA.

The genes are TRBV4-1 and TRBJ1-1; maybe TRBD1 (5 bases). The specimen sequenced was peripheral blood. This clonotype originated in a woman in her thirties or forties with active or convalescent COVID-19. DNA of the CDR3: TGCGCCAGCAGCCAAGACGGGGGAACTGAAGCTTTCTTT. It translates to CASSQDGGTEAFF.